Listed here are 23 T cell receptor beta chains from one sample, sequenced in a study of cytotoxic CD8 clonotypes in ibrutinib-treated CLL. Generated by immunoSEQ multiplex PCR, the TCRdb table keeps only in-frame clones and is missing some. The sample includes hundreds of thousands of clones, 60% to 80% of them seen just once. The sample was PBMCs, taken after 12 months of ibrutinib treatment. The receptor source for this set is a human donor with chronic lymphocytic leukemia.

This clone was counted only a few times. This rearrangement joins TRBV5-1 to TRBJ1-2; D is uncertain. Trimming stripped 0 bases from V and 1 base from J, with 10 bases between. This CDR3 has 15 residues. Germline values: CDR1 SGHRS, CDR2 YFSETQ. CDR3 coding DNA: TGCGCCAGCAGCTTGGAGCCAGGCCTTAACTATGGCTACACCTTC. This encodes CASSLEPGLNYGYTF. Complete variable domain (other parts from reference TRBV5-1 and TRBJ1-2): KAGVTQTPRYLIKTRGQQVTLSCSPISGHRSVSWYQQTPGQGLQFLFEYFSETQRNKGNFPGRFSGRQFSNSRSEMNVSTLELGDSALYLCASSLEPGLNYGYTFGSGTRLTVV.

The chain links TRBV18 to TRBJ2-2, with a weak D call TRBD1 (6 bases). Germline V gene data show CDR1 as KGHSH and CDR2 as LQKENI. The V gene lost 1 base and the J gene lost 1 base, with 7 bases spanning the gap. This CDR3 region has 15 residues. CDR3 nucleotides: TGTGCCAGCTCACCACTGGGACAGAACACCGGGGAGCTGTTTTTT. This gives the protein CASSPLGQNTGELFF.

V and J are TRBV4-2 and TRBJ2-1; 11 nucleotides line up with TRBD1. The CDR3 loop spans 15 amino acids. Trimming at V came to 3 bases and at J to 7 bases, leaving 5 bases not matched to a gene. The germline CDR1 and CDR2 sequences are LGHNA and YNFKEQ. The chain's CDR3 is CASSHYGTGGNEQFF. DNA of the CDR3: TGTGCCAGCAGCCATTATGGGACAGGGGGTAATGAGCAGTTCTTC.

V and J are TRBV7-8 and TRBJ2-3; TRBD2 might be the D (6 bases). Germline values: CDR1 SGHVS, CDR2 FQNEAQ. The CDR3 has 16 residues. With 4 bases removed from V and 9 bases from J, the gap between germline ends came to 23 bases. CDR3 sequence: CASSSRRLVGAHTQYF. CDR3 DNA: TGTGCCAGCAGCTCCCGGAGACTAGTGGGAGCACACACGCAGTATTTT.

The rearrangement joins TRBV19 to TRBJ2-5; the D gene is possibly TRBD2 (5 bases). The V gene's germline CDR1 is LNHDA and CDR2 SQIVND (reference sequence). The V gene lost 1 base and the J gene lost 5 bases, with 11 bases spanning the gap. The CDR3 length is 14 residues. CDR3: CASSIAGNWETQYF. CDR3 in DNA: TGTGCCAGTAGTATAGCGGGGAATTGGGAGACCCAGTACTTC. The full variable domain, with the rest looked up from reference TRBV19 and TRBJ2-5, is DGGITQSPKYLFRKEGQNVTLSCEQNLNHDAMYWYRQDPGQGLRLIYYSQIVNDFQKGDIAEGYSVSREKKESFPLTVTSAQKNPTAFYLCASSIAGNWETQYFGPGTRLLVL.

This rearrangement joins TRBV27 to TRBJ2-1; TRBD2 matches at 10 bases. There are 16 residues in the CDR3. CDR1 MNHEY and CDR2 SMNVEV come from the germline V gene (reference sequence). The junction had 6 bases not matched to a gene; V was cut back by 0 bases and J by 7 bases. The CDR3 coding sequence is TGTGCCAGCAGTTTATCACCTAGCGGGAGCAATAATGAGCAGTTCTTC. It yields the protein CASSLSPSGSNNEQFF.

V gene TRBV27 combines with J gene TRBJ2-2, with D perhaps being TRBD1 or TRBD2 (5 bases each). V was cut by 2 bases and J by 4 bases, with 8 bases left in between. Germline V gene lookup returns CDR1 MNHEY and CDR2 SMNVEV (reference sequence). The CDR3 has 14 amino acids. The CDR3 protein is CASSLIGATGELFF. CDR3 nucleotides: TGTGCCAGCAGTTTAATCGGGGCCACCGGGGAGCTGTTTTTT.

J is TRBJ2-5 and V is TRBV6-5, with unresolved D. V was shortened by 1 base and J by 5 bases, with 11 bases between the two germline ends. CDR3 length: 14 residues. Germline loops: CDR1 MNHEY, CDR2 SVGAGI. The CDR3 here is CASSYYGFGETQYF. In DNA form, the CDR3 reads TGTGCCAGCAGTTACTATGGCTTTGGGGAGACCCAGTACTTC.

The rearrangement uses TRBV6-1 and TRBJ2-3, with TRBD2 matching over 8 bases. Trimming removed 2 bases from V and 6 bases from J; junction bases left unmatched: 10. The CDR3 runs to 16 residues. From germline, CDR1 is MNHNS and CDR2 SASEGT. The CDR3 sequence: CASSESAGGPRDTQYF. The CDR3 DNA is TGTGCCAGCAGTGAATCTGCGGGGGGCCCGCGGGATACGCAGTATTTT.

The rearrangement uses TRBV11-3 and TRBJ2-1; D uncertain. The CDR3 runs 13 residues. V was shortened by 5 bases and J by 10 bases, with 15 bases between the two germline ends. The V gene's germline CDR1 is SGHNT and CDR2 YENEEA. The CDR3 coding sequence is TGTGCCAGCAGCGAAGAGATCGGCCTGGAGCAGTTCTTC. It yields the protein CASSEEIGLEQFF.

This sequence joins TRBV11-2 and TRBJ2-1; 10 positions agree with TRBD2. CDR1 is SGHAT and CDR2 is FQNNGV in the germline V gene. The ends lost 5 bases at V and 10 bases at J; junction bases unmatched: 17. CDR3 length: 17 residues. This CDR3 is CASSLPKGAGGPNEQFF. The CDR3 region has the DNA TGTGCCAGCAGCCTACCCAAAGGAGCGGGAGGGCCCAACGAGCAGTTCTTC. Combining the CDR3 with reference TRBV11-2 and TRBJ2-1 gives the whole variable domain EAGVAQSPRYKIIEKRQSVAFWCNPISGHATLYWYQQILGQGPKLLIQFQNNGVVDDSQLPKDRFSAERLKGVDSTLKIQPAKLEDSAVYLCASSLPKGAGGPNEQFFGPGTRLTVL.

The chain has TRBV13 and TRBJ1-3; weak D call: TRBD1 (6 bases). Germline assignment: CDR1 PRHDT and CDR2 FYEKMQ (reference sequence). This CDR3 comprises 17 residues. V shed 8 bases and J shed 0 bases, with 20 bases lying between them. Written as DNA, the CDR3 is TGTGCCAGCGCCAGGGCCGGGGGGCGCGGCTCTGGAAACACCATATATTTT. This encodes CASARAGGRGSGNTIYF.

The genes are TRBV5-8 and TRBJ2-3; D unclear. The CDR3 totals 10 residues. Germline CDR1 and CDR2: SGHTS and YDEGEE. Trimming stripped 5 bases from V and 7 bases from J, with 5 bases between. The CDR3 reads CASSENTQYF. The CDR3 DNA sequence: TGTGCCAGCAGTGAAAATACGCAGTATTTT.

The chain carries TRBV5-1 and TRBJ1-6, with D unresolved. The V gene's germline CDR1 is SGHRS and CDR2 YFSETQ. The CDR3 totals 14 residues. Between the trimmed V and J ends, which lost 0 bases and 14 bases, there was a span of 15 bases. CDR3 sequence: CASSLAGPPSTLHF. The CDR3 DNA follows: TGCGCCAGCAGCTTGGCAGGACCCCCTTCCACCCTCCACTTT.

CDR3 nucleotide sequence: TGCGCCAGCAGCTGGCGGGGCGGAGGGAGGGATACGCAGTATTTT. Amino acid sequence: CASSWRGGGRDTQYF. The chain recombines TRBV5-1 with TRBJ2-3, with a possible D match to TRBD2 (6 bases). With 3 bases removed from V and 6 bases from J, the gap between germline ends came to 17 bases. Germline loops: CDR1 SGHRS, CDR2 YFSETQ. The CDR3 is 15 amino acids.

The chain carries TRBV6-1 and TRBJ2-5; possible D gene TRBD2, 6 bases. This CDR3 has 14 residues. CDR1 MNHNS and CDR2 SASEGT come from the germline V gene. V lost 8 bases to trimming and J lost 0 bases, with 13 bases between them. The CDR3 here is CASGGTSYQETQYF. In nucleotides, the CDR3 is TGTGCCAGCGGAGGGACTTCGTACCAAGAGACCCAGTACTTC.

This chain links TRBV6-5 with TRBJ1-6; no firm D call. The CDR3 spans 10 residues. The germline V gene has CDR1 MNHEY and CDR2 SVGAGI. Trimming took 7 bases from V and 7 from J, leaving 2 bases between them. The CDR3 protein is CASINSPLHF. CDR3 in DNA: TGTGCCAGCATCAATTCACCCCTCCACTTT.

V and J are TRBV29-1 and TRBJ1-2, with TRBD1 matching over 7 bases. Germline values: CDR1 SQVTM, CDR2 ANQGSEA. J was trimmed by 4 bases and V by 0 bases; bases with no gene match: 5. The CDR3 has 14 residues. The CDR3, as DNA: TGCAGCGTTGAAGATCCACAGGGGAGCTATGGCTACACCTTC. It yields the protein CSVEDPQGSYGYTF. Looking up the rest from reference TRBV29-1 and TRBJ1-2 gives the full variable domain: SAVISQKPSRDICQRGTSLTIQCQVDSQVTMMFWYRQQPGQSLTLIATANQGSEATYESGFVIDKFPISRPNLTFSTLTVSNMSPEDSSIYLCSVEDPQGSYGYTFGSGTRLTVV.

The chain recombines TRBV7-6 with TRBJ1-5; 7 bases agree with TRBD1. Germline-derived CDR1 and CDR2 are SGHVS and FNYEAQ. The trim removed 5 bases at V and 2 bases at J, leaving 12 bases unmatched. The CDR3 spans 17 residues. CDR3 coding DNA: TGTGCCAGCAGCCCCGGGACAGCCCCCCTTTGCAATCAGCCCCAGCATTTT. Amino acid sequence: CASSPGTAPLCNQPQHF.

The chain uses TRBV4-1 and TRBJ2-3; 7 positions agree with TRBD1. Germline V gene lookup returns CDR1 MGHRA and CDR2 YSYEKL. This CDR3 comprises 16 residues. V shed 2 bases, J shed 2 bases, and the junction held 7 bases outside the gene matches. CDR3 loop: CASSQLRDSNTDTQYF. The CDR3 region has the DNA TGCGCCAGCAGCCAACTCCGGGACAGTAACACAGATACGCAGTATTTT.

This rearrangement joins TRBV10-3 to TRBJ2-1; 13 bases line up with TRBD2. Trimming removed 7 bases from V and 5 bases from J; junction bases left unmatched: 2. This CDR3 spans 14 amino acids. CDR1 and CDR2 (germline): ENHRY, SYGVKD. The DNA of the CDR3 is TGTGCCATCAAGGGGACTAGCGGGAACAATGAGCAGTTCTTC. This gives the protein CAIKGTSGNNEQFF.

V usage is TRBV4-2 and J usage is TRBJ2-6; D not certain. The V end was cut by 0 bases, the J end by 0 bases, with 9 bases between. Germline CDR1 reads LGHNA; CDR2 reads YNFKEQ. The CDR3 is 17 amino acids. The CDR3 sequence is CASSQDWANSGANVLTF. CDR3 sequence (DNA): TGTGCCAGCAGCCAAGATTGGGCTAACTCTGGGGCCAACGTCCTGACTTTC.

V and J are TRBV5-1 and TRBJ2-7; 7 positions match TRBD2. The CDR3 has 13 residues. Trimming took 5 bases from V and 4 from J; bases not matched to a gene: 6. CDR1 and CDR2 (germline): SGHRS, YFSETQ. CDR3 sequence reads: CASRTTGGYEQYF. In DNA, the CDR3 is TGCGCCAGCAGGACTACGGGGGGTTACGAGCAGTACTTC.